The 32 T cell receptor beta chains below were found in one sample sequenced in a study of blood T cells in healthy people across ages. It was with a sample-barcoded 5' primer and a J-beta primer mix that a second PCR of roughly 7 to 12 cycles was run. TCRdb called the 5' RACE reads again in MiXCR, with one record for every CDR3 protein. This table holds 1.5 million to 2 million distinct CDR3 sequences, roughly 43% found once. Material for sequencing was blood. These receptors were obtained from a human donor in good health.

This clonotype was seen just once. The V gene is TRBV27, the J gene TRBJ1-4; TRBD1 matches 8 bases. J was trimmed by 10 bases and V by 2 bases; bases with no gene match: 6. Germline-derived CDR1 and CDR2 are MNHEY and SMNVEV (reference sequence). The CDR3 covers 14 residues. The CDR3 region is CASSLGQGAGKLFF. CDR3 sequence (DNA): TGTGCCAGCAGTTTAGGGCAGGGGGCGGGAAAACTGTTTTTT.

The chain carries TRBV20-1 and TRBJ2-4; unclear D gene. Judging by the DNA end, TRBJ2-7 fits better; the J call may be wrong. The CDR3 loop spans 13 amino acids. Germline V gene sequence: CDR1 DFQATT, CDR2 SNEGSKA (reference sequence). The CDR3 DNA reads TGCAGTGCTAGAGACTATTTGGTAGGCGAGCAGTACTTC. Translating gives CSARDYLVGEQYF.

The chain joins TRBV12-3 or TRBV12-4 to TRBJ2-1; 9 bases agree with TRBD1. This CDR3 region has 14 residues. The V gene end was trimmed by 5 bases and the J gene end by 10 bases; junction bases not matched to a gene: 9. CDR3 coding DNA: TGTGCCAGCAGTCTGGGGACAGGGACTAACGAGCAGTTCTTC. This translates into CASSLGTGTNEQFF.

This clonotype has just a few counts. The CDR3 reads CATSDHRGHEQYF. The DNA of the CDR3 is TGTGCCACCAGTGATCACAGGGGCCACGAGCAGTACTTC. This chain links TRBV24-1 with TRBJ2-7, with TRBD1 matching over 7 bases. The CDR3 sequence is 13 residues long. Trimming took 3 bases from V and 5 from J; bases not matched to a gene: 3. In germline, CDR1 is KGHDR, CDR2 SFDVKD.

This clonotype was recorded a few times. V and J are TRBV28 and TRBJ2-7; possibly TRBD1 for D (5 bases). V lost 5 bases and J 2 bases, leaving 19 bases between the germline ends. The V gene's germline CDR1 is MDHEN and CDR2 SYDVKM. The CDR3 has 16 residues. The CDR3 spells CASSHGDSTSPYEQYF. Written as DNA, the CDR3 is TGTGCCAGCAGTCATGGAGACAGTACTTCCCCCTACGAGCAGTACTTC.

In regard to this clonotype: An end of the junction differs from the germline gene, which may be a read error. The gene calls are TRBV7-2 and TRBJ1-4; TRBD1 aligns across 7 bases. This CDR3 has 14 residues. Germline V gene lookup returns CDR1 SGHTA and CDR2 FQGNSA. The CDR3 nucleotides read TGTGCCAGCAGCTCGACAGGGATTAATGAAAAGCTGTTTTTT. It yields the protein CASSSTGINEKLFF.

This chain links TRBV4-3 with TRBJ2-7; TRBD2 is a possible D gene (5 bases). Germline CDR1 and CDR2: LGHNA and YSLEER. There are 15 residues in the CDR3. Trimming removed 3 bases from V and 0 bases from J, with 12 bases in between. The CDR3 loop reads CASSQLAEGSYEQYF. CDR3 sequence (DNA): TGCGCCAGCAGCCAGCTGGCTGAGGGCTCCTACGAGCAGTACTTC.

This chain connects TRBV3-1 to TRBJ2-5; D is ambiguous. Trimming stripped 1 base from V and 5 bases from J, with 11 bases between. CDR1 LGHDT and CDR2 YNNKEL come from the germline V gene (reference sequence). The CDR3 is 14 residues long. CDR3 residues: CASSQVGIGETQYF. For the CDR3, the DNA is TGTGCCAGCAGCCAAGTGGGCATAGGGGAGACCCAGTACTTC.

The chain uses TRBV3-1 and TRBJ1-2; D perhaps matches TRBD1 (5 bases). This CDR3 region has 14 residues. Per germline, CDR1 LGHDT and CDR2 YNNKEL (reference sequence). V lost 1 base and J 4 bases, leaving 10 bases between the germline ends. CDR3 loop: CASSQAVGAYGYTF. CDR3 sequence (DNA): TGTGCCAGCAGCCAAGCTGTAGGGGCCTATGGCTACACCTTC. Full variable domain (outside the CDR3, taken from reference TRBV3-1 and TRBJ1-2): DTAVSQTPKYLVTQMGNDKSIKCEQNLGHDTMYWYKQDSKKFLKIMFSYNNKELIINETVPNRFSPKSPDKAHLNLHINSLELGDSAVYFCASSQAVGAYGYTFGSGTRLTVV.

This clonotype was found many times. The chain couples TRBV12-3 or TRBV12-4 to TRBJ1-2; the D is unclear. V was trimmed by 1 base and J by 2 bases, leaving 5 bases between them. The length of the CDR3 is 13 residues. The CDR3 DNA reads TGTGCCAGCAGTTTAGTAGGGAACTATGGCTACACCTTC. Protein sequence: CASSLVGNYGYTF.

The chain has TRBV13 and TRBJ1-2; TRBD1 matches at 8 bases. V shed 4 bases and J 8 bases; nucleotides not matched to a gene: 6. This CDR3 region has 13 residues. Per the germline V gene, CDR1 is PRHDT and CDR2 is FYEKMQ (reference sequence). The CDR3 DNA sequence: TGTGCCAGCAGCTACGGGACAGGACGCGGCTACACCTTC. As protein: CASSYGTGRGYTF.

The CDR3 sequence: CASSLAKVGGTEAFF. CDR3 in DNA: TGCGCCAGCAGCTTGGCCAAGGTGGGCGGCACTGAAGCTTTCTTT. This rearrangement joins TRBV5-1 to TRBJ1-1; D gene unclear. Germline V gene lookup returns CDR1 SGHRS and CDR2 YFSETQ. This CDR3 spans 15 amino acids. V shed 0 bases and J shed 4 bases, with 13 bases lying between them.

As for this clonotype: The junction shows a germline mismatch at one end, possibly a read error. The V gene is TRBV5-1, the J gene TRBJ2-7; TRBD1 matches at 10 bases. The CDR3 spans 15 residues. The germline V gene encodes CDR1 SGHRS and CDR2 YFSETQ. CDR3 protein: CAGSLWTGGSYEQYF. The CDR3 DNA sequence: TGCGCCGGCAGCTTGTGGACAGGGGGCTCCTACGAGCAGTACTTC.

This clonotype appeared a few times. The rearrangement joins TRBV5-1 to TRBJ1-2; D is ambiguous. The CDR3 covers 13 residues. The V end was cut by 4 bases, the J end by 2 bases, with 9 bases between. Germline V lookup: CDR1 SGHRS, CDR2 YFSETQ. This CDR3 reads CASSGSENYGYTF. The CDR3 nucleotides read TGCGCCAGCAGCGGGTCAGAGAACTATGGCTACACCTTC.

The table lists this clonotype with many counts. The chain joins TRBV6-5 to TRBJ1-6; a weak D match, TRBD1 (5 bases). Trimming removed 0 bases at V and 5 bases at J, with 8 bases between. The CDR3 has 15 residues. Germline lookup yields CDR1 MNHEY and CDR2 SVGAGI. CDR3 residues: CASSYSGGDNSPLHF. The CDR3 region has the DNA TGTGCCAGCAGTTACTCCGGGGGAGATAATTCACCCCTCCACTTT.

In this sample, this clonotype turned up once. The CDR3: CASDPRWGGTEAFF. The CDR3 nucleotides read TGTGCCAGCGACCCGAGGTGGGGAGGCACTGAAGCTTTCTTT. J is TRBJ1-1 and V is TRBV12-3 or TRBV12-4; D gene unclear. This CDR3 spans 14 amino acids. V gave up 8 bases and J gave up 4 bases, with 17 bases separating them.

This clonotype was observed a few times. The gene calls are TRBV5-1 and TRBJ2-7; TRBD1 aligns across 10 bases. V gave up 2 bases and J gave up 5 bases; unmatched junction bases: 13. CDR3 length: 17 amino acids. The germline CDR1 and CDR2 sequences are SGHRS and YFSETQ. The CDR3 protein is CASSLPSSGTGENEQYF. The CDR3 region has the DNA TGCGCCAGCAGCTTACCCTCTTCCGGGACAGGGGAAAACGAGCAGTACTTC.

The chain links TRBV24-1 to TRBJ2-1; 14 nucleotides align to TRBD2. J was trimmed by 10 bases and V by 4 bases; bases with no gene match: 5. The CDR3 is 15 amino acids. Germline CDR1 and CDR2: KGHDR and SFDVKD. As DNA, the CDR3 is TGTGCCACCAGTGACCCGGGACTAGCGGGGGTGGAGCAGTTCTTC. Translating it yields CATSDPGLAGVEQFF.

The chain combines TRBV9 with TRBJ1-4, with D perhaps matching TRBD1 (5 bases). The CDR3 runs to 16 residues. The germline V and J ends were trimmed by 6 bases and 4 bases, with 19 bases remaining between them. Germline V CDR1 and CDR2: SGDLS, YYNGEE. The CDR3 protein is CASTGGDRSYNEKLFF. The CDR3 DNA reads as TGTGCCAGCACTGGGGGGGACCGCTCCTATAATGAAAAACTGTTTTTT.

This clonotype showed up just a few times. The gene calls are TRBV5-1 and TRBJ2-5; D is perhaps TRBD1 or TRBD2 (5 bases each). V gave up 4 bases and J gave up 3 bases, with 16 bases separating them. Germline V gene sequence: CDR1 SGHRS, CDR2 YFSETQ. The CDR3 totals 15 residues. This chain's CDR3 is CASSPGTGGKETQYF. The CDR3 bases are TGCGCCAGCAGCCCAGGGACCGGCGGAAAAGAGACCCAGTACTTC.

Worth noting for this clonotype: Since a much larger clone is just one base distant, this may be a read error. This chain joins TRBV20-1 and TRBJ1-2; D call uncertain. The CDR3 runs to 9 residues. CDR1 and CDR2 from the germline V gene are DFQATT and SNEGSKA (reference sequence). As DNA, the CDR3 is TGCTGTGCTGGTTATGGCTACACCTTC. Its protein is CCAGYGYTF.

V and J are TRBV30 and TRBJ1-4; no clear D. Trimming removed 4 bases from V and 4 bases from J, with 13 bases in between. Germline assignment: CDR1 GTSNPN and CDR2 SVGIG (reference sequence). The CDR3 covers 14 residues. In DNA, the CDR3 is TGTGCCTGGAACGAGGCTGAAATTAATGAAAAACTGTTTTTT. Translated, it gives CAWNEAEINEKLFF.

The chain recombines TRBV7-3 with TRBJ2-3, with D maybe TRBD2 (6 bases). V was cut by 2 bases and J by 2 bases, with 17 bases left in between. CDR1 SGHTA and CDR2 FQGTGA come from the germline V gene. This CDR3 is 17 amino acids long. The CDR3 is CASSLFGGDPFTDTQYF. CDR3 DNA: TGTGCCAGCAGCTTATTCGGCGGGGACCCTTTCACAGATACGCAGTATTTT.

A few counts support this clonotype. J is TRBJ1-2 and V is TRBV14; D is undetermined. Germline CDR1 SGHDN, CDR2 FVKESK. The CDR3 totals 14 residues. Trimming shortened V by 0 bases and J by 7 bases, and 12 bases separated the two germline ends. CDR3 residues: CASSQDEARVGYTF. The CDR3 bases are TGTGCCAGCAGCCAAGATGAGGCAAGGGTTGGCTACACCTTC.

This clonotype is a singleton in its sample. The chain uses TRBV12-3 or TRBV12-4 and TRBJ2-1; 8 positions match TRBD1. This CDR3 has 14 amino acids. With 11 bases clipped from V and 8 bases from J, the junction kept 14 bases outside the gene matches. This CDR3 is CAGAPGQGDDEQFF. The DNA for the CDR3 is TGTGCCGGAGCCCCTGGACAGGGCGACGATGAGCAGTTCTTC.

The rearrangement links TRBV6-1 to TRBJ2-1; D is perhaps TRBD1 (6 bases). Germline-derived CDR1 and CDR2 are MNHNS and SASEGT. The V end was cut by 5 bases, the J end by 8 bases, with 13 bases between. The CDR3 runs 13 residues. CDR3 in amino acids: CASSKTGLDEQFF. CDR3 nucleotides: TGTGCCAGCAGTAAAACAGGGTTGGATGAGCAGTTCTTC.

There are a few counts of this clonotype. V is TRBV20-1 and J is TRBJ2-4; D possibly corresponds to TRBD1 (5 bases). This CDR3 is built from 12 residues. Between the trimmed V and J ends, which lost 2 bases and 10 bases, there was a span of 12 bases. Germline CDR1 DFQATT, CDR2 SNEGSKA (reference sequence). CDR3 in DNA: TGCAGTGCTAGAAGGCAGGGAAGGATTCAGTACTTC. It codes for CSARRQGRIQYF.

The chain employs TRBV5-1 and TRBJ1-5; D is ambiguous. CDR3 size: 13 residues. V gave up 4 bases and J gave up 4 bases, with 9 bases separating them. CDR1 SGHRS and CDR2 YFSETQ come from the germline V gene. The CDR3 loop is CASSLYTNQPQHF. CDR3 nucleotide sequence: TGCGCCAGCAGCCTTTACACGAATCAGCCCCAGCATTTT.

A remark on this clonotype: A junction end diverges from the germline sequence, so it may reflect a read error. V usage is TRBV10-3 and J usage is TRBJ2-7; 10 bases agree with TRBD1. The CDR3 contains 17 residues. Germline V gene lookup returns CDR1 ENHRY and CDR2 SYGVKD. The CDR3 nucleotides read TGTGCCACCACCAGTGAGGGGACAGGGGAGGTTGTCAACGAGCGGTACTTC. Its protein is CATTSEGTGEVVNERYF.

V is TRBV4-3 and J is TRBJ1-4, with TRBD1 as a possible D gene (6 bases). Germline values: CDR1 LGHNA, CDR2 YSLEER. The length of the CDR3 is 14 residues. V lost 2 bases and J lost 6, with 10 bases in between. The DNA for the CDR3 is TGCGCCAGCAGCCAACAGGAGGGGGATGAAAAACTGTTTTTT. This encodes CASSQQEGDEKLFF.

This chain joins TRBV10-3 and TRBJ2-5; D is perhaps TRBD1 (7 bases). The J call is in doubt because the DNA end fits TRBJ2-7 better. The CDR3 has 13 residues. Germline-derived CDR1 and CDR2 are ENHRY and SYGVKD. DNA of the CDR3: TGTGCCATCAGCCCAGGGGGGTGGAGCGAGCAGTACTTC. Translating gives CAISPGGWSEQYF.

The chain couples TRBV9 to TRBJ2-5, with TRBD1 matching over 9 bases. The J call may not be correct, given that the DNA end is closer to TRBJ2-7. From germline, CDR1 is SGDLS and CDR2 YYNGEE. This CDR3 comprises 15 residues. The CDR3 here is CASSSGTGKIGEQYF. CDR3 nucleotide sequence: TGTGCCAGCAGCAGCGGGACAGGGAAGATTGGCGAGCAGTACTTC.